What follows are 32 T cell receptor beta chains derived from one specimen sequenced in a study of blood T cell repertoires in COVID-19. Repertoires were generated with immunoSEQ multiplex PCR, while TCRdb's copy carries only in-frame clones and drops some. This sample has under 350,000 clones; about 86% occur once, and the top ten carry approximately 4.6%. Sample: PBMCs or T cells enriched from blood (not recorded which). These receptors were collected from a woman aged 40 to 55 with acute COVID-19.

J is TRBJ2-1 and V is TRBV7-8; D possibly corresponds to TRBD2 (6 bases). The CDR3 is 16 amino acids. Germline CDR1 reads SGHVS; CDR2 reads FQNEAQ. Trimming removed 0 bases from V and 3 bases from J, with 12 bases in between. CDR3 sequence reads: CASSLAGGIFYNEQFF. The DNA for the CDR3 is TGTGCCAGCAGCTTAGCTGGCGGGATTTTCTACAATGAGCAGTTCTTC.

This clone was recorded a few times. The chain recombines TRBV27 with TRBJ1-5; 7 bases match TRBD1. CDR1 MNHEY and CDR2 SMNVEV come from the germline V gene (reference sequence). Unmatched junction bases numbered 4, after V lost 6 bases and J lost 2 bases. CDR3 length: 14 residues. CDR3 in DNA: TGTGCCAGCAGAAAAGACAGGGGCAATCAGCCCCAGCATTTT. Residues: CASRKDRGNQPQHF.

The chain combines TRBV5-1 with TRBJ2-2; 8 bases are shared with TRBD1. The CDR3 sequence is 16 residues long. Germline values: CDR1 SGHRS, CDR2 YFSETQ. V dropped 0 bases and J dropped 9; count of bases not matched to a gene: 10. The CDR3 coding sequence is TGCGCCAGCAGCTTGGGCCAGGGGGCTTTTATCAGGGAGCTGTTTTTT. Protein product: CASSLGQGAFIRELFF.

This rearrangement joins TRBV6-5 to TRBJ2-7; D is undetermined. Trimming removed 1 base from V and 2 bases from J, with 9 bases in between. The germline CDR1 and CDR2 sequences are MNHEY and SVGAGI. The CDR3 sequence is 14 residues long. Here the CDR3 reads CASSYWQNPYEQYF. Here the CDR3 DNA reads TGTGCCAGCAGTTACTGGCAGAACCCCTACGAGCAGTACTTC.

The chain joins TRBV3-1 (or the pseudogene TRBV3-2) to TRBJ2-3; TRBD2 might be the D (6 bases). Germline CDR1 is LGHDT and CDR2 is YNNKEL (reference sequence). V dropped 4 bases and J dropped 0 bases, with 11 bases sitting between them. This CDR3 is 15 amino acids long. The CDR3 DNA reads as TGTGCCAGCAGCCTCGCCGGGACTAGCACAGATACGCAGTATTTT. It translates to CASSLAGTSTDTQYF.

This chain uses TRBV5-1 with TRBJ2-5; 9 positions agree with TRBD2. V dropped 4 bases and J dropped 1; count of bases not matched to a gene: 5. Germline V gives CDR1 SGHRS, CDR2 YFSETQ. The CDR3 length is 15 residues. CDR3 coding DNA: TGCGCCAGCAGCGGCGCGGGGGGGTTCCAAGAGACCCAGTACTTC. Translated, it gives CASSGAGGFQETQYF.

The chain couples TRBV7-3 to TRBJ2-7; the match to TRBD1 covers 10 bases. V lost 5 bases, J lost 2 bases, and 3 bases stayed unmatched. Per the germline V gene, CDR1 is SGHTA and CDR2 is FQGTGA. This CDR3 contains 14 residues. CDR3 protein: CASSPGQGAYEQYF. DNA for the CDR3: TGTGCCAGCAGCCCCGGACAGGGGGCCTACGAGCAGTACTTC.

The chain employs TRBV7-9 and TRBJ1-1; 8 bases match TRBD1. Trimming removed 5 bases from V and 1 base from J; junction bases left unmatched: 3. Germline V CDR1 and CDR2: SEHNR, FQNEAQ (reference sequence). The CDR3 consists of 14 residues. The CDR3: CASSQGAENTEAFF. Here the CDR3 DNA reads TGTGCCAGCAGCCAGGGGGCGGAGAACACTGAAGCTTTCTTT.

V gene TRBV7-2 combines with J gene TRBJ2-5, with 10 bases lining up with TRBD2. J was trimmed by 5 bases and V by 5 bases; bases with no gene match: 8. The CDR3 totals 15 residues. In germline, CDR1 is SGHTA, CDR2 FQGNSA. The CDR3 protein is CASSRSGRAGETQYF. The CDR3 coding sequence is TGTGCCAGCAGCAGAAGCGGGAGGGCCGGGGAGACCCAGTACTTC. The variable domain in full, completed from reference TRBV7-2 and TRBJ2-5, reads GAGVSQSPSNKVTEKGKDVELRCDPISGHTALYWYRQSLGQGLEFLIYFQGNSAPDKSGLPSDRFSAERTGGSVSTLTIQRTQQEDSAVYLCASSRSGRAGETQYFGPGTRLLVL.

The V gene is TRBV7-9, the J gene TRBJ1-4; TRBD1 aligns across 10 bases. Per germline, CDR1 SEHNR and CDR2 FQNEAQ (reference sequence). The CDR3 has 16 residues. V gave up 5 bases and J gave up 8 bases; unmatched junction bases: 11. The CDR3 nucleotides read TGTGCCAGCAGCGAGGGACAGGGGCTTATAATGGAAAAACTGTTTTTT. It codes for CASSEGQGLIMEKLFF.

V usage is TRBV18 and J usage is TRBJ1-4, with D unclear. Trimming cost V 5 bases and J 0 bases, with 7 bases left between them. The CDR3 spans 14 residues. Germline V CDR1 and CDR2: KGHSH, LQKENI. The CDR3 coding sequence is TGTGCCAGCTCATCCCCGGCAACTAATGAAAAACTGTTTTTT. This codes for CASSSPATNEKLFF.

The chain uses TRBV7-9 and TRBJ1-4, with a possible D match to TRBD1 (5 bases). V was trimmed by 2 bases and J by 4 bases, leaving 8 bases between them. Germline CDR1 SEHNR, CDR2 FQNEAQ (reference sequence). The CDR3 has 14 residues. The CDR3 region has the DNA TGTGCCAGCAGCTTACCAGGGATTAATGAAAAACTGTTTTTT. This sequence encodes CASSLPGINEKLFF.

The J gene is TRBJ1-2, the V gene TRBV11-1; 9 nucleotides match TRBD1. Germline values: CDR1 SGHAT, CDR2 FQDESV (reference sequence). Trimming took 6 bases from V and 3 from J; bases not matched to a gene: 5. This CDR3 comprises 14 residues. CDR3 sequence reads: CASSRDRAHYGYTF. CDR3 DNA: TGTGCCAGCAGTCGGGACAGGGCGCACTATGGCTACACCTTC.

V usage is TRBV19 and J usage is TRBJ1-5; tentatively, D is TRBD1 (5 bases). Germline CDR1 and CDR2: LNHDA and SQIVND (reference sequence). Trimming shortened V by 6 bases and J by 6 bases, and 18 bases separated the two germline ends. This CDR3 region has 15 residues. CDR3 nucleotide sequence: TGTGCCAGTAGAGAATCGGGACTGGGATCTCAGCCCCAGCATTTT. This sequence encodes CASRESGLGSQPQHF.

The chain carries TRBV7-3 and TRBJ2-3; TRBD2 matches 11 bases. V was pared by 2 bases and J by 7 bases, with 5 bases of the junction left unmatched. CDR1 SGHTA and CDR2 FQGTGA come from the germline V gene. The CDR3 is 15 residues long. CDR3 sequence reads: CASSLLAGGLNTQYF. Here the CDR3 DNA reads TGTGCCAGCAGCTTACTAGCGGGAGGTTTAAATACGCAGTATTTT.

The CDR3 coding sequence is TGTGCCAGCAGCCCAGGACAGGTCGGCAATCAGCCCCAGCATTTT. As protein: CASSPGQVGNQPQHF. The J gene is TRBJ1-5, the V gene TRBV6-2 or TRBV6-3, with 7 bases identical to TRBD1. V trimming: 6 bases; J trimming: 2 bases; junction bases outside the gene matches: 7. Germline CDR1 MNHEY, CDR2 SVGEGT. The CDR3 contains 15 residues.

The chain couples TRBV12-2 to TRBJ1-2. TRBV12-2 is described as a pseudogene. The CDR3 has 13 residues. The CDR3 DNA is TGTGCAAGTCGCTTGGGGGGGCGCTCTGGCTACACCTTC. This translates into CASRLGGRSGYTF.

The chain combines TRBV28 with TRBJ1-2, with TRBD1 matching 8 bases. Germline V gives CDR1 MDHEN, CDR2 SYDVKM. The CDR3 is 15 amino acids. The V and J ends lost 2 bases and 4 bases, in that order; junction bases with no gene match: 6. CDR3 amino acids: CASSLGAGGGYGYTF. In DNA, the CDR3 is TGTGCCAGCAGTTTAGGGGCAGGGGGCGGCTATGGCTACACCTTC.

This chain uses TRBV7-3 with TRBJ1-6, with D uncertain. CDR1 and CDR2 (germline): SGHTA, FQGTGA. Trimming shortened V by 0 bases and J by 10 bases, and 7 bases separated the two germline ends. CDR3 length equals 13 residues. CDR3 in DNA: TGTGCCAGCAGCTTAACATCCCAATCACCCCTCCACTTT. Its protein product is CASSLTSQSPLHF. Full variable domain (missing parts from reference TRBV7-3 and TRBJ1-6): GAGVSQTPSNKVTEKGKYVELRCDPISGHTALYWYRQSLGQGPEFLIYFQGTGAADDSGLPNDRFFAVRPEGSVSTLKIQRTERGDSAVYLCASSLTSQSPLHFGNGTRLTVT.

Turning to this clone: The same CDR3 also results from other DNA sequences found in this sample. The rearrangement joins TRBV19 to TRBJ2-1; 9 bases match TRBD2. Germline values: CDR1 LNHDA, CDR2 SQIVND (reference sequence). The CDR3 loop spans 15 amino acids. V shed 2 bases, J shed 6 bases, and the junction held 5 bases outside the gene matches. The CDR3 protein is CASSIQAGGPNEQFF. CDR3 nucleotides: TGTGCCAGTAGTATACAAGCGGGAGGACCCAATGAGCAGTTCTTC.

This chain joins TRBV4-3 and TRBJ1-1, with D uncertain. Germline CDR1 reads LGHNA; CDR2 reads YSLEER. The CDR3 has 14 residues. Trimming left V 1 base short and J 1 base short, with 7 bases between. The CDR3 reads CASSQVTRNTEAFF. In DNA, the CDR3 is TGCGCCAGCAGCCAAGTTACGAGGAACACTGAAGCTTTCTTT.

The rearrangement uses TRBV10-3 and TRBJ1-1; D is uncertain. The CDR3 spans 13 residues. The germline V gene encodes CDR1 ENHRY and CDR2 SYGVKD. Trimming cost V 7 bases and J 5 bases, with 14 bases left between them. CDR3 in amino acids: CAITPDGFTEAFF. CDR3 DNA: TGTGCCATCACGCCCGACGGGTTTACTGAAGCTTTCTTT.

CDR3 residues: CASSYSSGQGATEAFF. The CDR3 DNA follows: TGTGCCAGCAGTTACTCGTCTGGACAGGGGGCCACTGAAGCTTTCTTT. The genes are TRBV6-6 and TRBJ1-1; TRBD1 aligns across 11 bases. The germline gives CDR1 MNHNY, CDR2 SVGAGI (reference sequence). V lost 0 bases, J lost 4 bases, and 4 bases stayed unmatched. The CDR3 consists of 16 residues.

CDR3 in amino acids: CASNLLRETQYF. CDR3 nucleotides: TGTGCCAGCAATCTCCTCCGGGAGACCCAGTACTTC. The V call is TRBV6-5, the J call TRBJ2-5; D not resolved. V was trimmed by 7 bases and J by 5 bases, leaving 11 bases between them. Germline loops: CDR1 MNHEY, CDR2 SVGAGI. The CDR3 runs 12 residues.

The genes are TRBV6-5 and TRBJ1-2; TRBD1 matches at 7 bases. In germline, CDR1 is MNHEY, CDR2 SVGAGI. With V trimmed by 5 bases and J by 6 bases, 9 bases remained unmatched. The CDR3 consists of 14 residues. CDR3 bases: TGTGCCAGCAGTCAGACAGGGCTTAGCGATGGCTACACCTTC. Amino acids: CASSQTGLSDGYTF.

This chain uses TRBV4-3 with TRBJ1-5; D not resolved. Trimming removed 0 bases at V and 7 bases at J, with 7 bases between. Looked up from germline, CDR1 is LGHNA and CDR2 is YSLEER. The CDR3 loop spans 13 amino acids. The DNA for the CDR3 is TGCGCCAGCAGCCAAGATACTTTGCAGCCCCAGCATTTT. Protein: CASSQDTLQPQHF.

This sequence joins TRBV29-1 and TRBJ2-3, with 14 bases matching TRBD2. CDR1 and CDR2 from the germline V gene are SQVTM and ANQGSEA. This CDR3 has 14 residues. J gave up 5 bases and V 6 bases, and 4 bases lay outside the gene matches. DNA of the CDR3: TGCAGCGTCGGACTAGCGGGGGGACAAGATACGCAGTATTTT. Translated, it gives CSVGLAGGQDTQYF.

This clone occurred once. The chain uses TRBV5-6 and TRBJ2-7; the match to TRBD2 covers 9 bases. Trimming at V came to 4 bases and at J to 2 bases, leaving 7 bases not matched to a gene. Germline values: CDR1 SGHDT, CDR2 YYEEEE. The CDR3 loop spans 15 amino acids. CDR3: CASSPLAGAPYEQYF. The CDR3 DNA follows: TGTGCCAGCAGCCCCTTAGCGGGGGCCCCCTACGAGCAGTACTTC.

V and J are TRBV9 and TRBJ1-5; no firm D call. Trimming removed 4 bases at V and 9 bases at J, with 17 bases between. The V gene's germline CDR1 is SGDLS and CDR2 YYNGEE. CDR3 length: 14 amino acids. This CDR3 is CASSPFEGSGPQHF. The CDR3 DNA reads as TGTGCCAGCAGCCCCTTTGAGGGAAGTGGGCCCCAGCATTTT.

V usage is TRBV28 and J usage is TRBJ2-6; TRBD1 matches at 7 bases. V was clipped by 5 bases and J by 1 base; unmatched bases: 2. CDR3 length: 15 residues. In germline, CDR1 is MDHEN, CDR2 SYDVKM. CDR3 coding DNA: TGTGCCAGCAGTAGGACAGGATCTGGGGCCAACGTCCTGACTTTC. This gives the protein CASSRTGSGANVLTF. Filled out from reference TRBV28 and TRBJ2-6, the complete variable domain reads DVKVTQSSRYLVKRTGEKVFLECVQDMDHENMFWYRQDPGLGLRLIYFSYDVKMKEKGDIPEGYSVSREKKERFSLILESASTNQTSMYLCASSRTGSGANVLTFGAGSRLTVL.

The CDR3 DNA is TGTGCCAGCAGCTTCTCCGGACAGTCGAACACTGAAGCTTTCTTT. Residues: CASSFSGQSNTEAFF. The rearrangement joins TRBV11-2 to TRBJ1-1; a possible D gene is TRBD1 (6 bases). This CDR3 region has 15 residues. Trimming pared 3 bases from V and 1 base from J, leaving 12 bases between. The germline V gene encodes CDR1 SGHAT and CDR2 FQNNGV.

J is TRBJ2-5 and V is TRBV7-9, with TRBD1 as a possible D gene (5 bases). Germline V gives CDR1 SEHNR, CDR2 FQNEAQ (reference sequence). V was pared by 2 bases and J by 5 bases, with 15 bases between. The CDR3 runs to 15 residues. The CDR3 coding sequence is TGTGCCAGCAGCTTATTAGGGGCAGGGAAGGAGACCCAGTACTTC. Translating it yields CASSLLGAGKETQYF.